What follows describes a single TCR beta chain. Its antigen is unknown. One base away there is no much larger clone; base qualities are not given. Ficoll-Paque density gradient centrifugation was used to isolate PBMCs. Sequenced using an Illumina NovaSeq 6000. Using 5'RACE with constant-segment primers, TCRalpha and TCRbeta cDNA libraries were constructed, with sample barcodes and unique molecular identifiers added in the process. Trizol reagent was used to extract RNA from every sample. Library amplification was performed in two PCR steps, and a second sample barcode and Illumina TruSeq adapters were introduced in the second step. Sequencing of libraries was performed on an Illumina NovaSeq with 2 x 150 bp paired-end reads. The published analysis was carried out like this. Demultiplexing of reads and collapsing into UMI-guided consensus sequences were performed with migec v1.2.7. With mixcr v2.1.11, UMI consensuses were aligned to TRA and TRB V and J templates and assembled into clonotypes. A clonotype was counted as expanded or contracted only when both edgeR and NoisET called the clonotype significant, with the noise models trained on biological replicates. For edgeR calls, the cutoffs were a false discovery rate-adjusted p below 0.01 and a log2 fold-change threshold of 1. As an exploratory analysis of dynamics, max-normalized trajectories of the 1000 most abundant clonotypes were examined by PCA with hierarchical clustering. Each responding clone was given a CD4 or CD8 phenotype based on the CD4+ and CD8+ repertoires, which had been sequenced separately. The raw public reads went through TCRdb reprocessing: fastp at Q25, MiXCR clone calling, in-frame beta chains kept. Rows matching on CDR3 protein sequence are summarized as one entry with the most common DNA and genes. Clone size and V and J calls follow TCRdb, not the original study. The sample records about 140,000 distinct CDR3 sequences, around 15% of which are singletons. Less than 30% of the sample goes to the ten largest clones.

The entry originates in a study of T-cell memory formation after mild COVID-19 (dated by TCRdb to about 2021). Some background on the complete study: TCR sequence clusters from the two donors were largely donor specific. In a couple of donors, T-cell clones that expanded and contracted after mild COVID-19 were tracked by sequencing TCRalpha and TCRbeta repertoires over time. The cohort was made up of two young adult volunteers, one female and one male, who were previously healthy. Study-wide conclusions, independent of this receptor: Clones that contracted from day 15 to 85 showed balanced CD4/CD8 phenotypes, whereas a second wave of clones that expanded from day 15 to 37 leaned towards CD4+. Some responding clones were detected in pre-infection memory, suggesting pre-existing cross-reactive memory T cells joined the SARS-CoV-2 response. Contracting CD4+ clones were located mainly in the CM and EM memory subsets, whereas CD8+ clones were found to be enriched in EMRA. SARS-CoV-2 specificity of the second-wave clones peaking on day 37 was not confirmed. Only a couple of mild cases were covered in the study, and larger cohorts including severe cases with pre-infection samples were considered necessary.

The CDR3 starts with the cysteine, ends with the phenylalanine, and has 16 residues. Only the CDR3 DNA stays, 48 bases, in frame from base 1. Taken from the germline V gene (reference sequence), the CDR1 and CDR2 loops are SEHNR and FQNEAQ. V is cut back by 4 bases and J by 8 bases, with 10 bases in the junction unmatched. The sequencing input was PBMCs or a T cell subset sorted from them (not recorded which). The chain joins TRBV7-9 to TRBJ2-1, with 11 junctional bases fitting TRBD1. This receptor was taken from an adult woman who had mild COVID-19 (a few samples of this study predate the infection). The sample titles of this study are shuffled in the database, so cell type and time point are left out; the donor was told from shared clones. The CDR3 sequence is CASSSPFGQGAHEQFF. The bases are TGTGCCAGCAGCTCGCCTTTTGGACAGGGGGCCCATGAGCAGTTCTTC.